This TCR beta chain appears in the sequencing data of a study of blood T cell dynamics during melanoma immunotherapy. This clone has more than one count but fewer than ten. TCRdb keeps only in-frame clones here, not all; method: immunoSEQ multiplex PCR. The repertoire holds about 10,000 clones, around nine tenths seen once, with more than 5.5% in the top ten. Trimming cost V 4 bases and J 6 bases, with 16 bases left between them. The CDR3 is 15 amino acids. Germline values: CDR1 SGHDT, CDR2 YYEEEE. The sample's time point: week 3, after first cycle of checkpoint inhibitor. Sample: blood, taken from a patient treated with checkpoint blockade. The source of this sequence is a human donor with melanoma. This rearrangement joins TRBV5-6 to TRBJ1-4, with a tentative D call TRBD1 (6 bases). CDR3 in amino acids: CASSKVDRSDEKLFF. CDR3 bases: TGTGCCAGCAGCAAGGTAGACAGGTCGGATGAAAAACTGTTTTTT.